These T cell receptor beta chains were read from a single sample in a study of neoadjuvant anti-PD-1 for oral cavity cancer. Measured with immunoSEQ multiplex PCR; TCRdb has only the in-frame clones, and not every one. This sample has roughly 36,000 clones, with 30% to 40% found just once. The sample was tumor tissue, taken after nivolumab (anti-PD-1) treatment. These receptors all stem from a person between 40 and 85 years old with oral cavity squamous cell carcinoma. The CDR3 runs from the conserved cysteine through the conserved F or W. D genes are given only for firm matches. Clone size is shown for a subset of rows, as once, few, many or a class of expanded clone.

v_call,j_call,clone_size,d_call,cdr3_nt,cdr3_aa
TRBV19,TRBJ2-3,many,-,TGTGCCAGTAGTGCCACAATAGGCACAGATACGCAGTATTTT,CASSATIGTDTQYF
TRBV27,TRBJ1-1,-,-,TGTGCCAGCAGTTTCAGCCTCTACGGGGTGAACACTGAAGCTTTCTTT,CASSFSLYGVNTEAFF
TRBV5-5,TRBJ1-3,few,-,TGTGCCAGCAGCTCCCCCTCGGGAGGGTACTTGTCCGGAAACACCATATATTTT,CASSSPSGGYLSGNTIYF
TRBV7-9,TRBJ1-1,-,TRBD1,TGTGCCAGCAGCCCGACAGGGTTGCACACTGAAGCTTTCTTT,CASSPTGLHTEAFF
TRBV9,TRBJ2-1,-,TRBD2,TGTGCCAGCAGCGTAGTGCCTAGTTTGCTGGGACTAGCGGGAGGGTTCTACAATGAGCAGTTCTTC,CASSVVPSLLGLAGGFYNEQFF
TRBV28,TRBJ2-7,few,-,TGTGCCAGCAGGTCCGAGGCGGGCACCTACGAGCAGTACTTC,CASRSEAGTYEQYF
TRBV19,TRBJ1-2,few,-,TGTGCCAGTAGTGTAAGGACGGACGGCGGCTATGGCTACACCTTC,CASSVRTDGGYGYTF
TRBV7-2,TRBJ2-1,few,TRBD2,TGTGCCAGCAGCCCCCTAGCGGCCTCCTACAATGAGCAGTTCTTC,CASSPLAASYNEQFF
TRBV7-8,TRBJ1-5,many,-,TGTGCCAGCAGCTTTAGCGAGGGACCTTATCAGCCCCAGCATTTT,CASSFSEGPYQPQHF
TRBV30,TRBJ2-6,-,-,TGTGCCTGGACCGTCTCTGGGGCCAACGTCCTGACTTTC,CAWTVSGANVLTF
TRBV6-5,TRBJ2-1,few,-,TGTGCCAGCAGTTACGGTGGGAGCTCCTACAATGAGCAGTTCTTC,CASSYGGSSYNEQFF
TRBV9,TRBJ2-3,few,TRBD2,TGTGCCAGCAGCGTAGGGCCTAGCGGGGGAGATACGCAGTATTTT,CASSVGPSGGDTQYF
TRBV2,TRBJ1-5,many,-,TGTGCCAGCAGTGAACCAAATCAGCCCCAGCATTTT,CASSEPNQPQHF
TRBV7-9,TRBJ1-3,few,-,TGTGCCAGCAGCTTAGTCAGGGTTGCCTCTGGAAACACCATATATTTT,CASSLVRVASGNTIYF
TRBV5-4,TRBJ2-3,-,TRBD2,TGTGCCAGCAGCCCCGAAGCGGGAGGGCCTACAGATACGCAGTATTTT,CASSPEAGGPTDTQYF
TRBV5-1,TRBJ1-2,many,-,TGCGCCAGCAGACGAGAGACAGGAGCCTATGGCTACACCTTC,CASRRETGAYGYTF
TRBV6-4,TRBJ2-7,-,-,TGTGCCAGCACAGTCACCCAGGGGTACTCCTACGAGCAGTACTTC,CASTVTQGYSYEQYF
TRBV6-4,TRBJ2-6,-,-,TGTGCCAGCAGTGACGGGCTGGCGCTCCAGCTGAGAGTTCTGAAGGCCAACGTCCTGACTTTC,CASSDGLALQLRVLKANVLTF
TRBV5-1,TRBJ1-2,-,-,TGCGCCAGCAGCTTGTTTTCAGGGCAAAGTTATGGAGGCTACACCTTC,CASSLFSGQSYGGYTF
TRBV7-9,TRBJ2-7,-,-,TGTGCCAGCAGCATTAATGTAGGCGGCTCCTACGAGCAGTACTTC,CASSINVGGSYEQYF
TRBV6-5,TRBJ1-1,-,-,TGTGCCAGCATTCTAGGGGGAACTGAAGCTTTCTTT,CASILGGTEAFF
TRBV5-8,TRBJ1-6,-,-,TGTGCCAGCAGCTTGTACGTGACAGGTTTTGGCAATTCACCCCTCCACTTT,CASSLYVTGFGNSPLHF
TRBV5-4,TRBJ2-3,few,-,TGTGCCAGCAGCTTACACAATAACACAGATACGCAGTATTTT,CASSLHNNTDTQYF
TRBV28,TRBJ2-7,-,TRBD1,TGTGCCAGCAGATCACCGGACAGGGGATCCTACGAGCAGTACTTC,CASRSPDRGSYEQYF
TRBV7-8,TRBJ2-7,-,TRBD2,TGTGCCAGCAGCCTTTCTAGCGGGACGTCCTACGAGCAGTACTTC,CASSLSSGTSYEQYF
TRBV6-5,TRBJ1-2,few,-,TGTGCCAGCAGTTACTCGGGGGGGCTCGGCTATGGCTACACCTTC,CASSYSGGLGYGYTF
TRBV5-4,TRBJ2-2,-,-,TGTGCCAGCAGCCTGAGCGGCATGAACACCGGGGAGCTGTTTTTT,CASSLSGMNTGELFF
TRBV7-6,TRBJ2-1,few,TRBD1,TGTGCCAGCTCCCGGGACAGGGGTAACAATGAGCAGTTCTTC,CASSRDRGNNEQFF
TRBV7-9,TRBJ2-1,-,-,TGTGCCAGCCAAACGAGGAGGGGCCTAGCGATTAATGAGCAGTTCTTC,CASQTRRGLAINEQFF
TRBV19,TRBJ1-2,few,-,TGTGCCACCGTAAATTGGCGCTATGGCTACACCTTC,CATVNWRYGYTF
TRBV7-9,TRBJ1-5,once,TRBD1,TGTGCCAGCAGCTTCGCCGGGACAGGGGGCAATCAGCCCCAGCATTTT,CASSFAGTGGNQPQHF
TRBV6-5,TRBJ2-3,-,-,TGTGCCAGCAGTTACCGGGGATCCACAGATACGCAGTATTTT,CASSYRGSTDTQYF
TRBV2,TRBJ1-4,-,-,TGTGCCAGCCGAAACCTGGGACACGCAAATGAAAAACTGTTTTTT,CASRNLGHANEKLFF
TRBV28,TRBJ1-3,-,-,TGTGCCAGCAGTTTCTTTGGCACCCGCTCTGGAAACACCATATATTTT,CASSFFGTRSGNTIYF
TRBV9,TRBJ1-2,-,-,TGTGCCAGCAGCGTAGGGGAGTGGGGGCTTGGCTACACCTTC,CASSVGEWGLGYTF
TRBV7-9,TRBJ2-2,few,-,TGTGCCAGCAGCCAAGAGACCCGGACCGGGGAGCTGTTTTTT,CASSQETRTGELFF
TRBV27,TRBJ2-6,few,-,TGTGCCAGCAGTTTGGCGGGGAGAGGCTTCTCTGGGGCCAACGTCCTGACTTTC,CASSLAGRGFSGANVLTF
TRBV6-5,TRBJ2-7,many,-,TGTGCCAGCAGTTACGGCGTCTCGGGAGCCAAATACGAGCAGTACTTC,CASSYGVSGAKYEQYF
TRBV7-8,TRBJ1-5,-,-,TGTGCCAGCAGCTTAGGGCAGGGCGGGCGTCAGCCCCAGCATTTT,CASSLGQGGRQPQHF
TRBV5-1,TRBJ2-5,-,-,TGCGCCAGCAGATTCGAAGAGACCCAGTACTTC,CASRFEETQYF
TRBV4-2,TRBJ1-2,-,-,TGTGCCAGCAGCCAGGACACAGTCTTACTCGGCTACACCTTC,CASSQDTVLLGYTF
TRBV28,TRBJ1-2,many,-,TGTGCCAGCAGTGTCGGGAGTTATGGCTACACCTTC,CASSVGSYGYTF
TRBV6-6,TRBJ2-7,-,-,TGTGCCAGCAGTCACCGGGACGGAGCCTACGAGCAGTACTTC,CASSHRDGAYEQYF
TRBV5-1,TRBJ2-5,few,-,TGCGCCAGCAGCCAGAATGCACAGGGTGGGGAGACCCAGTACTTC,CASSQNAQGGETQYF
TRBV5-1,TRBJ2-1,once,TRBD2,TGCGCCAGCAGCTTTAGCGGGAGGAGCAATGAGCAGTTCTTC,CASSFSGRSNEQFF
TRBV30,TRBJ2-7,-,-,TGTGCCTGGAGTACTTCCGGGACCCCTCCCTACGAGCAGTACTTC,CAWSTSGTPPYEQYF